This T cell receptor (beta chain) was recorded in a study of a mutant IDH1 vaccine in newly diagnosed glioma. General study findings and limits: Shifts in the top peripheral T cell clonotypes seemed unrelated to pseudoprogression.

Regarding time point: week 35, safety follow-up. Mutant IDH1 20-mer peptide, at 300 ug, made up each vaccine dose, with topical imiquimod. The astrocytomas were IDH1-mutant, ATRX-negative, and WHO grade 3 or 4. Note on this clone: Antigen: not known.

Libraries were prepared by immunoSEQ multiplex PCR; TCRdb keeps only in-frame clonotypes and omits some of them. The table shows about 60,000 clones, with less than 90% occurring only once. The material was PBMCs, obtained from a glioma patient whose treatment included an IDH1 peptide vaccine. The receptor's source is a man aged 30-40 years with glioma.

In DNA form, the CDR3 reads TGTGCCAGCAGTTCCCCCAGGGGGCGCGGTCCCTATGGCTACACCTTC. As protein: CASSSPRGRGPYGYTF. This chain links TRBV28 with TRBJ1-2; 8 bases match TRBD1. The CDR3 has 16 residues. The germline CDR1 and CDR2 sequences are MDHEN and SYDVKM. Trimming removed 4 bases from V and 4 bases from J; junction bases left unmatched: 11.